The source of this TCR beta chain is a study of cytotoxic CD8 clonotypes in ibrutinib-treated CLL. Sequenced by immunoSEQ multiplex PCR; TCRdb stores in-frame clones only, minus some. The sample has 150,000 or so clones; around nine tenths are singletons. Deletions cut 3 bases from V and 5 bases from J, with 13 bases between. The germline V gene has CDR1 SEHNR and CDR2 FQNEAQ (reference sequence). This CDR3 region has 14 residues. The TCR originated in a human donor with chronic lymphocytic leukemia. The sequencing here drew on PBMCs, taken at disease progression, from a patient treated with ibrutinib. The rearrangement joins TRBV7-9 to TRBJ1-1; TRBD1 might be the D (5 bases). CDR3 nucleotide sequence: TGTGCCAGCAGCTTGCCAGGGAAGGGTACTGAAGCTTTCTTT. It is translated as CASSLPGKGTEAFF.